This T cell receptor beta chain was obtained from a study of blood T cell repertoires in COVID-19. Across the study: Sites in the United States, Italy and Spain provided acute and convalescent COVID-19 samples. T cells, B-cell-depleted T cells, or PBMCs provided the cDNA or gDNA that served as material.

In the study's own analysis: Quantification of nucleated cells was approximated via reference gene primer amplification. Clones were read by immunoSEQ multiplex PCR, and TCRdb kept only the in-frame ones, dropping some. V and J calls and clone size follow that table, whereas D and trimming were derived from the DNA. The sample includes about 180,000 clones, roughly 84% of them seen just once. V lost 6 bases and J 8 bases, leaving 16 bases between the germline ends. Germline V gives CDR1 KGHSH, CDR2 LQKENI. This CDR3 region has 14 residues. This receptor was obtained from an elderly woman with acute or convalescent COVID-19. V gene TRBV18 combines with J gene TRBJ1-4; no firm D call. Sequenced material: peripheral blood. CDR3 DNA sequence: TGTGCCAGCTCCCCTTTTGACCCGGGGGAAAAACTGTTTTTT. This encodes CASSPFDPGEKLFF.